Shown below are 5 T cell receptor beta chains from a single sample sequenced in a study of T cells after yellow fever vaccination. Each CDR3 protein gets one entry after TCRdb re-called the 5' RACE reads with MiXCR. Of around 67,000 distinct CDR3 sequences listed, roughly 7.4% are singletons. The material sequenced was CD8+ T cells sorted from PBMCs, taken around 5 days after the first yellow fever vaccination. The receptors shown here come from a man younger than 35 who received the YFV17D yellow fever vaccine.

In this sample, this clonotype turned up a few times. Written as DNA, the CDR3 is TGTGCCAGCAGCCTCGGAAACAGGGGGAACACTGAAGCTTTCTTT. It codes for CASSLGNRGNTEAFF. The chain recombines TRBV11-2 with TRBJ1-1, with 7 bases aligning to TRBD1. With V trimmed by 5 bases and J by 1 base, 7 bases remained unmatched. The germline CDR1 and CDR2 sequences are SGHAT and FQNNGV. The CDR3 totals 15 residues.

This clonotype was observed at least ten times. The rearrangement links TRBV6-5 to TRBJ2-2; 11 nucleotides align to TRBD1. From germline, CDR1 is MNHEY and CDR2 SVGAGI. Trimming at V came to 10 bases and at J to 5 bases, leaving 3 bases not matched to a gene. The CDR3 totals 13 residues. CDR3 in amino acids: CATDRGHTGELFF. CDR3 in DNA: TGTGCCACGGACAGGGGGCATACCGGGGAGCTGTTTTTT.

This clonotype was counted between two and nine times. J is TRBJ2-6 and V is TRBV6-1; D remains ambiguous. The CDR3 runs 15 residues. Looked up from germline, CDR1 is MNHNS and CDR2 is SASEGT. Trimming stripped 6 bases from V and 0 bases from J, with 9 bases between. Here the CDR3 DNA reads TGTGCCAGCAGCCCCTCGGACTCTGGGGCCAACGTCCTGACTTTC. Encoded protein: CASSPSDSGANVLTF.

This clonotype was counted only a few times. The rearrangement links TRBV20-1 to TRBJ2-2; TRBD2 matches 8 bases. Trimming at V came to 7 bases and at J to 8 bases, leaving 12 bases not matched to a gene. Germline lookup yields CDR1 DFQATT and CDR2 SNEGSKA (reference sequence). The CDR3 has 14 residues. The CDR3 DNA follows: TGCAGTGTCTCACGGGGGGGGGATAGAGGGGAGCTGTTTTTT. This encodes CSVSRGGDRGELFF.

This clonotype was seen more than once but under ten times. The chain combines TRBV7-6 with TRBJ1-5; D unresolved. From germline, CDR1 is SGHVS and CDR2 FNYEAQ. This CDR3 is built from 13 residues. The ends were cut back, 5 bases at V and 5 bases at J, with 10 bases in the middle. The CDR3 loop reads CASSVRGDQPQHF. DNA of the CDR3: TGTGCCAGCAGCGTCCGGGGTGATCAGCCCCAGCATTTT.